The rows below give T cell receptor beta chains drawn from one sample of a study of cytomegalovirus exposure and HLA in healthy donors. The protocol was immunoSEQ multiplex PCR, while the TCRdb copy is restricted to in-frame clones and leaves out a portion. The sample consists of some 130,000 clones, 65% to 80% of them appearing once. The specimen sequenced was PBMCs. Source of these receptors: a man between 40 and 49 years old in good health and CMV-seropositive. The CDR3 runs from the conserved cysteine through the conserved F or W. D genes are given only for firm matches. A clone size is listed for some rows: how often the clone was seen (once, few, many), or a class if it is expanded.

>-|-|TRBV28|TRBJ1-1
TGTGCCAGCAGTTTGGTGAGGCGGAACACTGAAGCTTTCTTT
CASSLVRRNTEAFF
>TRBD1|-|TRBV15|TRBJ1-4
TGTGCCACCAGCGGACGACAGGGGGCAACTAATGAAAAACTGTTTTTT
CATSGRQGATNEKLFF
>TRBD2|-|TRBV10-1|TRBJ2-1
TGCGCCAGCGCCCCGCGGGGGGACTACAATGAGCAGTTCTTC
CASAPRGDYNEQFF
>-|-|TRBV15|TRBJ2-7
TGTGCCACCAGCAGCTACGCGGCCACTGCCCTCTACGAGCAGTACTTC
CATSSYAATALYEQYF
>-|-|TRBV5-1|TRBJ2-2
TGCGCCAGCAGCTTGATACAGGGTGCGAACACCGGGGAGCTGTTTTTT
CASSLIQGANTGELFF
>-|-|TRBV7-3|TRBJ2-3
TGTGCCAGCAGCTTCCTCACAGATACGCAGTATTTT
CASSFLTDTQYF
>-|-|TRBV19|TRBJ2-7
TGTGCCAGTAGTATAGGTGACATCACCTACGAGCAGTACTTC
CASSIGDITYEQYF
>-|few|TRBV2|TRBJ1-4
TGTGCCAGCTTGGCAGGGAGGGGAATCAGTGAAAAACTGTTTTTT
CASLAGRGISEKLFF
>TRBD2|-|TRBV10-3|TRBJ2-5
TGTGCCATCAGCATGACTAGCGGGAGTGTAAGGGAGACCCAGTACTTC
CAISMTSGSVRETQYF
>TRBD1|-|TRBV28|TRBJ2-7
TGTGCCAGCAGAAAGACAGGGGATTTGTACGAGCAGTACTTC
CASRKTGDLYEQYF
>TRBD1|-|TRBV25-1|TRBJ1-2
TGTGCCAGCAGTGCGCTCGGGACAGCCCGAGAGGGCTACACCTTC
CASSALGTAREGYTF
>-|once|TRBV28|TRBJ2-7
TGTGCCAGCAGTTTAATTCCTAGTACAAGGAGCGAGCAGTACTTC
CASSLIPSTRSEQYF
>TRBD1|few|TRBV2|TRBJ1-3
TGTGCCAGCAGCGAGACAGGGGGTTTGAACACCATATATTTT
CASSETGGLNTIYF
>-|-|TRBV6-1|TRBJ1-2
TGTGCCAGCACTCTGGACAGCAACTATGGCTACACCTTC
CASTLDSNYGYTF
>TRBD1|-|TRBV7-3|TRBJ1-1
TGTGCCAGCAGCTCGACAGGGTTGAACACTGAAGCTTTCTTT
CASSSTGLNTEAFF
>-|-|TRBV10-3|TRBJ1-1
TGTGCCATCAGTGCACAAACAGCCGGCGTACAAGCTTTCTTT
CAISAQTAGVQAFF
>-|-|TRBV18|TRBJ1-2
TGTGCCAGCTCACCGAGTGGTGGTCAGGCCCCCTATGGCTACACCTTC
CASSPSGGQAPYGYTF
>-|-|TRBV19|TRBJ1-1
TGTGCCAGTCACGCGGGACCGTCTAGCCCCTTGAACACTGAAGCTTTCTTT
CASHAGPSSPLNTEAFF
>TRBD1|-|TRBV7-9|TRBJ1-6
TGTGCCAGCAGCTTAGGACAGGGGAGCTCCTATAATTCACCCCTCCACTTT
CASSLGQGSSYNSPLHF
>-|-|TRBV18|TRBJ2-7
TGTGCCAGCTCACCGGCGGTGTCCGAGCAGTACTTC
CASSPAVSEQYF
>-|-|TRBV30|TRBJ2-7
TGTGCCTGGAGTGAATCCGGACATACCTACGAGCAGTACTTC
CAWSESGHTYEQYF
>TRBD2|-|TRBV18|TRBJ2-7
TGTGCCAGCTCACCGGCCGGGAGGGAAGGCGAGCAGTACTTC
CASSPAGREGEQYF
>TRBD1|-|TRBV29-1|TRBJ1-1
TGCAGCGCGGACAGGGCGCTGAACACTGAAGCTTTCTTT
CSADRALNTEAFF
>-|-|TRBV27|TRBJ1-5
TGTGCCAGCAGTTCTGTGAGCTGGGGGGCCCAGCATTTT
CASSSVSWGAQHF
>-|-|TRBV5-6|TRBJ2-1
TGTGCCAGCAGCTTTCGGGGGATATCGTACAATGAGCAGTTCTTC
CASSFRGISYNEQFF
>-|once|TRBV6-4|TRBJ2-3
TGTGCCAGCGGAGTGACCCGGACAGATACGCAGTATTTT
CASGVTRTDTQYF
>TRBD1|-|TRBV2|TRBJ1-2
TGTGCCAGCATTCGAAGGACAGGGGGCCTAACCGATGGCTACACCTTC
CASIRRTGGLTDGYTF
>TRBD2|-|TRBV18|TRBJ2-1
TGTGCCAGTCACCCGGGACTAGCGACAAATGAGCAGTTCTTC
CASHPGLATNEQFF
>-|-|TRBV2|TRBJ1-5
TGTGCCAGCAGTGACCCGGCAGGGGGCAATCAGCCCCAGCATTTT
CASSDPAGGNQPQHF
>TRBD2|-|TRBV5-1|TRBJ2-7
TGCGCCAGCAGCCCGGGAGGGGGCTCCTACGAGCAGTACTTC
CASSPGGGSYEQYF
>-|once|TRBV5-1|TRBJ1-4
TGCGCCAGCAGACCAGGGTTTCGAACTAATGAAAAACTGTTTTTT
CASRPGFRTNEKLFF
>-|-|TRBV10-3|TRBJ1-1
TGTGCCACCGGACAGAACACTGAAGCTTTCTTT
CATGQNTEAFF
>-|-|TRBV5-1|TRBJ1-1
TGCGCCAGCAGCTTGGAGGGTTCGCAGGGGCAGGGGGCTTTCTTT
CASSLEGSQGQGAFF
>-|-|TRBV5-6|TRBJ2-2
TGTGCCAGCAGCTTCGGTAGCGGGAACACCGGGGAGCTGTTTTTT
CASSFGSGNTGELFF
>TRBD1|few|TRBV18|TRBJ2-1
TGTGCCAGCTCACCTTCAGGGGGGGGACAGGGCGCAATCGGTGAGCAGTTCTTC
CASSPSGGGQGAIGEQFF
>TRBD1|once|TRBV6-1|TRBJ2-7
TGTGCCAGCAGGACAGGGGGGGGTTACGAGCAGTACTTC
CASRTGGGYEQYF
>TRBD1|-|TRBV19|TRBJ2-7
TGTGCCAGTAGTATTTCGGGACAGGGGGCTTACGAGCAGTACTTC
CASSISGQGAYEQYF
>TRBD2|-|TRBV7-2|TRBJ2-7
TGTGCCAGCAGACCAAAAAAGGGACTAGCGGGAGACGAGCAGTACTTC
CASRPKKGLAGDEQYF
>TRBD2|-|TRBV2|TRBJ2-3
TGTGCCAGCAGTGATACTAGCGGGAGGGGAGATACGCAGTATTTT
CASSDTSGRGDTQYF
>TRBD1|-|TRBV6-6|TRBJ2-2
TGTGCCAGCAGTTCCCGGGGACAGGGGAAAACCGGGGAGCTGTTTTTT
CASSSRGQGKTGELFF
>-|-|TRBV11-2|TRBJ1-2
TGTGCCAGCAGCTTAGCCAGGGGCGGGAACTATGGCTACACCTTC
CASSLARGGNYGYTF
>-|-|TRBV10-3|TRBJ1-1
TGTGCCATCAGTGAGACCCCCGCAGGGCCGAACACTGAAGCTTTCTTT
CAISETPAGPNTEAFF
>TRBD2|-|TRBV5-4|TRBJ2-7
TGTGCCAGCAGCTTGGCAGGACTAGCGGGCGAGCAGTACTTC
CASSLAGLAGEQYF
>-|-|TRBV28|TRBJ2-7
TGTGCCAGCAGCCGTCAAAGGACTTGGCGGAGATCCTACGAGCAGTACTTC
CASSRQRTWRRSYEQYF
>-|-|TRBV7-9|TRBJ1-1
TGTGCCAGCAGCTGGAAATTGGGGGGGACGGACACTGAAGCTTTCTTT
CASSWKLGGTDTEAFF
>TRBD1|-|TRBV19|TRBJ1-5
TGTGCCAGTAGTATGTGGACAGGGCCTTATAGCAATCAGCCCCAGCATTTT
CASSMWTGPYSNQPQHF
>TRBD1|-|TRBV19|TRBJ2-3
TGTGCCAGTAGTATCCCTGACAGGGGGCTTACAGATACGCAGTATTTT
CASSIPDRGLTDTQYF
>TRBD1|-|TRBV6-1|TRBJ1-6
TGTGCCAGCAGTGGCTATGGGACAGGAAATTCACCCCTCCACTTT
CASSGYGTGNSPLHF
>TRBD2|-|TRBV11-2|TRBJ2-7
TGTGCCAGCAGCTTAGTTGCGGGAGGGCGGTACGAGCAGTACTTC
CASSLVAGGRYEQYF
>TRBD1|-|TRBV2|TRBJ2-5
TGTGCCAGCAGGTCCGGGACAGGGAGGGAGACCCAGTACTTC
CASRSGTGRETQYF
>TRBD2|few|TRBV5-1|TRBJ2-3
TGCGCCAGCAGCTTGGTTGCGGGAGGGATCACAGATACGCAGTATTTT
CASSLVAGGITDTQYF
>TRBD1|-|TRBV29-1|TRBJ2-2
TGCAGCGTTCGGACAGGGACGAACACCGGGGAGCTGTTTTTT
CSVRTGTNTGELFF
>-|-|TRBV7-6|TRBJ2-7
TGTGCCAGCAGCTTAGCGGCGGACTTGCGCTCCTACGAGCAGTACTTC
CASSLAADLRSYEQYF
>-|-|TRBV28|TRBJ2-2
TGTGCCAGCAGCCTCTCCCGACTATTACGAGGGACCGGGGAGCTGTTTTTT
CASSLSRLLRGTGELFF
>-|-|TRBV7-2|TRBJ2-7
TGTGCCAGCAGCACGATTTGGCGGGGTGGTCTCTACGAGCAGTACTTC
CASSTIWRGGLYEQYF
>-|-|TRBV6-6|TRBJ2-7
TGTGCCAGCAGGGAGGGGGCCTCCTACGAGCAGTACTTC
CASREGASYEQYF
>TRBD1|-|TRBV5-4|TRBJ1-6
TGTGCCAGCAGAAAACACCAACCCGGGACAGGGAATTCACCCCTCCACTTT
CASRKHQPGTGNSPLHF
>-|-|TRBV9|TRBJ2-1
TGTGCCAGCAGCGTATCCCCCCAAGCCCGACAAAAGCAGTTCTTC
CASSVSPQARQKQFF
>TRBD1|-|TRBV7-9|TRBJ1-1
TGTGCCAGCAGCCCTACCCGCGACAGGGCGAACACTGAAGCTTTCTTT
CASSPTRDRANTEAFF